This TCR beta chain came from a study of cytomegalovirus exposure and HLA in healthy donors. Sequencing used immunoSEQ multiplex PCR; TCRdb keeps in-frame clones, though not all of them. The top ten clones hold approximately 7% of a sample with 180,000 or so clones, around nine tenths of them seen once. Germline assignment: CDR1 DFQATT and CDR2 SNEGSKA (reference sequence). The ends were cut back, 4 bases at V and 2 bases at J, with 1 base in the middle. The CDR3 covers 10 residues. The V call is TRBV20-1, the J call TRBJ2-3; D is unclear. This TCR derives from a man aged 25 to 45 in good health and CMV-seropositive. The material sequenced was PBMCs. The DNA of the CDR3 is TGCAGTGCTATCACAGATACGCAGTATTTT. Translated, it gives CSAITDTQYF.